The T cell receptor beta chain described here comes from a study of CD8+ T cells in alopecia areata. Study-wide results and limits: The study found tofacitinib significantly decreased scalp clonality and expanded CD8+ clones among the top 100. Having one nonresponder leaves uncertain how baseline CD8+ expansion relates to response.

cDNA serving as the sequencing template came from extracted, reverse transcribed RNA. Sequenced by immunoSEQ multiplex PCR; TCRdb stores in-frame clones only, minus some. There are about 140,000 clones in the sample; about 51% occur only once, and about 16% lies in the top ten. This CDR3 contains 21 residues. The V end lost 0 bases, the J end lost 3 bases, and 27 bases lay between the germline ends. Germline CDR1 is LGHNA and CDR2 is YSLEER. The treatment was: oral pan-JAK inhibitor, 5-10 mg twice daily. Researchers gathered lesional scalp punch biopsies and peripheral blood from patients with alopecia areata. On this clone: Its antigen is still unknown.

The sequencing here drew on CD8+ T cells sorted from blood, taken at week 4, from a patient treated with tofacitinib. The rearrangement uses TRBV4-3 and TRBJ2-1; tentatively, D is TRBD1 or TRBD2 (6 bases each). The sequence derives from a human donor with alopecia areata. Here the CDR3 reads CASSQDSVGMEGTGIYNEQFF. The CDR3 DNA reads TGCGCCAGCAGCCAAGATTCAGTCGGCATGGAGGGTACAGGGATCTACAATGAGCAGTTCTTC.